This T cell receptor (beta chain) was observed in a study of somatic mutations in cytotoxic T cells in rheumatoid arthritis. Study details: Immediately following diagnosis and ahead of any treatment, patient blood (approximately 30 ml EDTA) was drawn.

Findings and caveats of the study: Among patients with rheumatoid arthritis, but not healthy controls, CD8+ clonality increased with age. The antigen targets of the expanded CD8+ clones lacked identification. Over 20% of CD8+ cells belonged to the largest CD8+ clone in about an eighth of the 65 patients.

Profiling relied on immunoSEQ multiplex PCR, and the TCRdb table lists in-frame clones only, not all of them. The profile shows more than 11,000 clones, roughly 87% of them singletons. J gave up 7 bases and V 5 bases, and 4 bases lay outside the gene matches. The CDR3 is 13 residues long. CDR1 SEHNR and CDR2 FQNEAQ come from the germline V gene (reference sequence). Regarding this clone: Its antigen is unidentified.

This receptor was taken from an adult with rheumatoid arthritis. V gene TRBV7-9 combines with J gene TRBJ2-1; 8 bases align to TRBD2. Sequencing was carried out using CD8+ T cells sorted from blood. The CDR3 here is CASSASGFNEQFF. The DNA of the CDR3 is TGTGCCAGCAGCGCTAGCGGGTTTAATGAGCAGTTCTTC.